Listed here is a single T cell receptor (beta chain). Which antigen it targets is not known. One base away there is no much larger clone; base qualities are not given. These data are taken from a study of cytomegalovirus exposure and HLA in healthy donors (dated by TCRdb to 2016 to 2017). Study-level background: According to an earlier analysis of around 600 of the donors, 150 million to 200 million T cells yielded 120 million or so unique TCR beta sequences and about 300 Gb of sequence data. An early release that covered about 600 HLA-typed donors contained about 300 gigabases of sequencing data and around 85 million unique TCR sequences. Among the roughly 400 genotyped donors, around 81% belonged to the genetic ancestry cluster associated with self-reported Caucasian donors. The study aimed to test whether signatures of past pathogen exposure could be identified by cataloging public T cell receptors. The study used immunosequencing to profile the T cell repertoires of hundreds of subjects and linked those repertoires to cytomegalovirus serostatus. Along with the approximately 670-subject first cohort, a separate validation cohort of over a hundred different subjects was used. To predict cytomegalovirus infection status, the study combined high-throughput TCR immunosequencing, statistical association of individual TCRs with disease status, and machine learning. To study patterns of TCR occurrence, a later analysis re-analyzed previously published TCR beta repertoires from around 660 donors and added high-resolution HLA genotyping. The later analysis used no new phenotypic data to find candidate immune exposures, relying instead on TCR beta sequences and their occurrence across donors. An earlier analysis of 450 to 750 of the donors used high-throughput TCR beta sequencing to judge whether each TCR beta V gene segment behaved as functional or pseudogenic. Donor age, sex, ethnicity and CMV serostatus were compiled alongside the repertoire data. A later genetic analysis took genome-wide SNP genotypes for about three fifths of the 666 donors and used that subset as a discovery cohort. Every discovery cohort repertoire had been produced on one sequencing platform. HLA typing covered class I and class II loci at four-digit resolution. The number of typed donors differed by locus: about 629-630 for A, B, C, DRB1 and DQB1; approximately 520 for DQA1; approximately 600 for DPA1; and some 430 for DPB1. Several DR-DQ haplotypes were handled as single units for association and clustering because linkage in the cohort was strong. Among several hundred genotyped donors of the cohort, an average of roughly 230,000 unique TCR beta nucleotide sequences was sequenced per donor, of which about 18% were non-productive. Here is what the overall study found, with its caveats: A few of the identified cytomegalovirus-associated TCR beta chains were confirmed in vitro to be specific for cytomegalovirus antigens. A cluster of highly shared sequence variants was judged likely to represent a technical artifact of the sequencing pipeline. In a later genetic analysis, a missense DCLRE1C variant was associated with V-gene and J-gene trimming of TCR beta chains, and the association was replicated in an independent cohort. While some public TCRs were present in many individuals, most TCR sequences turned up only very rarely across donors. A later analysis found that HLA-associated TCR beta chains were more clonally expanded and had lower generation probabilities than equally common non-associated chains. The study listed 150 to 200 TCR beta chains as associated with cytomegalovirus. According to the authors, the approach could potentially be generalized to other disease states and immunological phenotypes. In a later analysis, most CMV-associated TCR beta chains were found to appear HLA-restricted, with HLA associations seemingly driven largely by CMV exposure. CMV serostatus was the only immune exposure information available for the cohort. The 87-base-pair reads could not distinguish some IMGT-functional V segments, including TRBV6-2 and TRBV6-3, so those segments were excluded. A further reported finding was that TCR beta sequences accurately predicted the HLA-A and HLA-B alleles for most subjects in the first cohort. In a later analysis, more than 15,000 TCR beta sequences were associated with specific HLA alleles at a false discovery rate of 0.05. The presence/absence analyses assumed that sequencing depth was roughly uniform across donors, and that assumption may not be true. Several of the top co-occurrence clusters appeared to be linked to parvovirus B19, influenza, CMV and Epstein-Barr virus, according to a later analysis. Linkage disequilibrium might explain the correlated functional status among segregating V segments, but an unknown experimental factor could not be excluded. A later genetic analysis reported fewer N-insertions in productive TCRs among donors in an Asian-associated ancestry cluster than the roughly 700-donor mean. HLA typing was unavailable for some donors at each locus, so association tests used only the typed subset. An earlier analysis of 587 of the donors showed that most TCR beta V segments appeared in productive rearrangements either about 87% or about 30% of the time, which broadly matched IMGT annotations. The classifier was reported to diagnose cytomegalovirus status with high specificity and sensitivity in both the original cohort and the validation cohort. In this cohort, only TCR beta chains were sequenced, and detectable features were limited by the absence of alpha or paired-chain data. Assigning TCR associations to individual alleles was difficult when HLA alleles, especially DR and DQ, strongly co-occurred. Because counts were too low, about 18 rarely observed V segments, including chromosome 9 orphons, were excluded from the earlier analysis of around 590 of the donors. According to a later analysis, TCR association rates differed among HLA loci, with DRB1 alleles showing the most associated TCRs and HLA-C alleles showing the fewest.

V is cut back by 3 bases and J by 1 base, with 3 bases in the junction unmatched. Inclusive of the bounding cysteine and phenylalanine, the CDR3 is 14 residues long. The read is trimmed to its CDR3 DNA, 42 bases read in frame from base 1. From the germline V gene, CDR1 is SGHRS and CDR2 is YFSETQ. The cohort comprised fewer than 700 healthy bone marrow donors. At the time of sampling, every cohort member was nominally healthy, though immune exposures that went unrecorded were likely present. The donor was CMV seropositive and belonged to the group of 250 to 350 seropositive cohort members. Every donor gave a peripheral blood sample, and the peripheral blood mononuclear cells from that sample were used for TCR beta sequencing. The Qiagen DNeasy Blood Extraction Kit was used to extract genomic DNA from the blood cell samples. Libraries were made using the immunoSEQ multiplex PCR assay. For the multiplex PCR, a mixture combining 60 forward primers for TCR Vbeta segments and 13 reverse primers for TCR Jbeta segments was used. A multiplex PCR assay on genomic DNA amplified the CDR3 region of rearranged TCR beta genes. On the Illumina HiSeq System, the amplified TCR beta libraries were sequenced as 87-base-pair reads. Concerning the study's data processing: Across the 700 or so repertoires, a later analysis counted 80 million or so unique TCR beta chains, roughly 11 million of which were shared by at least two donors. Raw reads were error-corrected and collapsed into unique sequences with a nearest-neighbor algorithm that merged closely related sequences to remove PCR and sequencing errors. V, D and J gene segments were assigned by aligning CDR3 sequences to IMGT reference sequences. For a sequence to be retained, a match of at least six nucleotides to both a V gene segment and a J gene segment was required. A rearrangement was called productive if the CDR3 had no stop codons and remained in frame with V and J, and every other rearrangement was called non-productive. Following IMGT convention, CDR3 was defined as the stretch from the second conserved V-encoded cysteine up to the conserved J-encoded phenylalanine. Sequences without an unambiguous match to a single V gene segment were excluded from the earlier analysis of about 600 of the donors. An earlier analysis of some 500 of the donors classified V segments as functional when productive rearrangements were above 56.7% and as segregating when the standard deviation between donors was above 5%. A statistical classification framework was built to diagnose cytomegalovirus status from the catalog of TCR beta chain sequences. A later analysis assigned V and J genes by comparing TCR nucleotide sequences with IMGT/GENE-DB human TR gene sequences. In a later analysis, CDR3 sequences and most-parsimonious VDJ recombination scenarios were assigned using the TCRdist pipeline. In a later analysis, each TCR beta chain was defined by its CDR3 amino acid sequence together with its V-gene family, and reads lacking a unique V-gene family were excluded. In a later analysis, around 650 highly shared, low-generation-probability nucleotide sequences were removed to address suspected cross-contamination and a sequencing artifact. A later analysis calculated a clonal expansion index for each public chain from normalized within-repertoire ranks of inferred template counts. In a later analysis, generation probabilities were computed with a VDJ recombination model fitted to out-of-frame rearrangements, and the resulting probabilities were checked against IGoR. Hypergeometric tests were used in a later analysis to score TCR-TCR, TCR-HLA and TCR-CMV co-occurrence, with a repertoire-size bias correction applied to the TCR pairs. To estimate false discovery rates, a later analysis permuted the HLA or CMV assignments 20 times. In a later analysis, co-occurring TCRs were grouped with DBSCAN, and TCRdist sequence similarity was added when clustering was performed within HLA-allele-positive subsets. Repertoires with fewer than 30,000 or more than 120,000 public chains, plus five repertoires with anomalous nucleotide sharing, were excluded from co-occurrence clustering. In TCRdb, the immuneACCESS table is reduced to in-frame sequences with V and J assigned. These tables do not hold every clone; where another copy was compared, an unresolved V gene accounts for under half, and the others remain unexplained. Clone size and V and J calls were adopted from that table, with D and trimming inferred from the DNA. The sample table contains approximately 100,000 clones; only one count was recorded for about 80% of them. About 4% of the sample is taken by the ten largest.

The chain couples TRBV5-1 to TRBJ1-1; the central 7 bases match TRBD1. The sequencing input was PBMCs. This TCR came from a female donor in good health and CMV-seropositive. In nucleotide form, the sequence is TGCGCCAGCAGCTGGGGGACAGCGAACACTGAAGCTTTCTTT. Its translation is CASSWGTANTEAFF.